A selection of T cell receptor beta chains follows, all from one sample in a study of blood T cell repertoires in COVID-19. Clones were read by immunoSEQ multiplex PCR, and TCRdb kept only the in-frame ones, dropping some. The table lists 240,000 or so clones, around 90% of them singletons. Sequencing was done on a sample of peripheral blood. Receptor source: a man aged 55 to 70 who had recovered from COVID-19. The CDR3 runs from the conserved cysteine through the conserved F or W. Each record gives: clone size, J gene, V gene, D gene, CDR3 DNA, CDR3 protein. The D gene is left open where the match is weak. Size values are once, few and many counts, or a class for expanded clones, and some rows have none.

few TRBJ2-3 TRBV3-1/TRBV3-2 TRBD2 TGTGCCAGCAGCCCGCTCCTGGGACTAGCGGGGGGGCGGGGGCAGTATTTT CASSPLLGLAGGRGQYF
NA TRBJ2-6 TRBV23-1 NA TGCGCCAGCAGTCCCCAGCCAAGAGGTGTAGGGGCGGAAGGGGCCAACGTCCTGACTTTC CASSPQPRGVGAEGANVLTF
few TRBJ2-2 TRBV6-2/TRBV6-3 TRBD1 TGTGCCAGCAGTTACAGGGGGCATGAAAACACCGGGGAGCTGTTTTTT CASSYRGHENTGELFF
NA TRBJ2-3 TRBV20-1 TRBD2 TGCAGTGCTAGTAAGCGGGGAACTAGCACAGATACGCAGTATTTT CSASKRGTSTDTQYF
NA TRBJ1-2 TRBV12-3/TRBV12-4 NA TGTGCCAGCAGTTTTAGGTCGACAGACGGCTACACCTTC CASSFRSTDGYTF
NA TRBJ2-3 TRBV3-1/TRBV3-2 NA TGTGCCAGCTCACAGGGGAGGACAGATACGCAGTATTTT CASSQGRTDTQYF
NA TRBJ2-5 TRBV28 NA TGTGCCAGCAGTTTATATCGTCAGGGTGTGGAGACCCAGTACTTC CASSLYRQGVETQYF
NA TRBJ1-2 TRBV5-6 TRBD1 TGTGCCAGCAGCGAAGACAGGGGAGCAGGAGGCTACACCTTC CASSEDRGAGGYTF
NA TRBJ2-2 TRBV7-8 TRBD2 TGTGCCAGCAGCCCTGGACTAGCGGGTACCGGGGAGCTGTTTTTT CASSPGLAGTGELFF
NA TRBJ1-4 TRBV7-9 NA TGTGCCAGCAGCACAGACGCTGCAACTAATGAAAAACTGTTTTTT CASSTDAATNEKLFF
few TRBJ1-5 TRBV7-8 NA TGTGCCAGCAGCTTAGGGGGCTCTAGCAATCAGCCCCAGCATTTT CASSLGGSSNQPQHF
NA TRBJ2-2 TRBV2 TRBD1 TGTGCCAGCAGTGTACAGGGGGCGGTAAACACCGGGGAGCTGTTTTTT CASSVQGAVNTGELFF
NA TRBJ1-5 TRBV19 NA TGTGCCAGTAGTTCCCCCCAGGGAGGTCAGCCCCAGCATTTT CASSSPQGGQPQHF
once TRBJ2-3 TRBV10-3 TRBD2 TGTGCCATCACCCCAGGACTAGCGGATACAGATACGCAGTATTTT CAITPGLADTDTQYF
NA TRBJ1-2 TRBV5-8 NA TGTGCCAGCAGCTTGGTGCGGGGAGGAGGTGGCTACACCTTC CASSLVRGGGGYTF
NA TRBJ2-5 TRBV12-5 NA TGTGCTAGTGGGGACGGGAGCGGAGAGACCCAGTACTTC CASGDGSGETQYF
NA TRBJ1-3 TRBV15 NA TGTGCCACCAGCAGAGATAAATTCCTGTCTGGAAACACCATATATTTT CATSRDKFLSGNTIYF
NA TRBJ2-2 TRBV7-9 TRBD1 TGTGCCAGCAGCCGATCGGGACAGCTAAACACCGGGGAGCTGTTTTTT CASSRSGQLNTGELFF
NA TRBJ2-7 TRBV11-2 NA TGTGCCAGCAGCTTAGGTGGCGGTACCTACGAGCAGTACTTC CASSLGGGTYEQYF
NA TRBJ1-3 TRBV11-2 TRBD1 TGTGCCAGCAGCCGGGACAGGACCTCTGGAAACACCATATATTTT CASSRDRTSGNTIYF